Presented here are 26 T cell receptor beta chains from one specimen sequenced in a study of T cell responses to AZD1222 COVID-19 vaccine. Only in-frame clones appear in the TCRdb table, and some are missing; sequencing was by immunoSEQ multiplex PCR. The sample shows under 200,000 clones, 94% of them seen only once. This specimen consisted of peripheral blood, obtained on day 0 of AZD1222 vaccination. All receptors come from an adult in good health.

In the case of this clone: Other DNA sequences from this sample encode an identical CDR3 as well. The V gene is TRBV28, the J gene TRBJ1-1, with D tentatively TRBD1 (5 bases). V lost 2 bases and J 0 bases, leaving 7 bases between the germline ends. The CDR3 covers 14 residues. The germline gives CDR1 MDHEN, CDR2 SYDVKM. CDR3 nucleotides: TGTGCCAGCAGTTTACTAGGGGTGAACACTGAAGCTTTCTTT. Encoded protein: CASSLLGVNTEAFF.

This clone was recorded a few times. V gene TRBV5-6 combines with J gene TRBJ2-6; 7 positions match TRBD1. Germline lookup yields CDR1 SGHDT and CDR2 YYEEEE. The CDR3 has 17 residues. The junction had 9 bases not matched to a gene; V was cut back by 4 bases and J by 2 bases. In DNA, the CDR3 is TGTGCCAGCAGCCTAAGACAGGGTAGCCCTGGGGCCAACGTCCTGACTTTC. Amino acids: CASSLRQGSPGANVLTF.

V usage is TRBV7-2 and J usage is TRBJ2-2, with 11 nucleotides matching TRBD2. The CDR3 has 16 amino acids. V trimming: 5 bases; J trimming: 6 bases; junction bases outside the gene matches: 8. Germline values: CDR1 SGHTA, CDR2 FQGNSA. CDR3 sequence reads: CASSPIAGGVPGELFF. The CDR3, as DNA: TGTGCCAGCAGCCCCATAGCGGGAGGGGTACCCGGGGAGCTGTTTTTT.

The chain has TRBV7-2 and TRBJ2-5; 10 bases match TRBD2. Germline trimming cut 5 bases from V and 4 bases from J; bases unmatched to any gene: 10. Germline CDR1 reads SGHTA; CDR2 reads FQGNSA. This CDR3 has 16 amino acids. CDR3 loop: CASSLSGRALGETQYF. CDR3 in DNA: TGTGCCAGCAGCCTGAGCGGGAGGGCCCTCGGAGAGACCCAGTACTTC.

The chain combines TRBV29-1 with TRBJ1-1; D not certain. Germline lookup yields CDR1 SQVTM and CDR2 ANQGSEA. The V end lost 3 bases, the J end lost 1 base, and 6 bases lay between the germline ends. The CDR3 has 12 residues. The CDR3 DNA reads as TGCAGCGTTGAGCGTGGGAACACTGAAGCTTTCTTT. Translating it yields CSVERGNTEAFF.

The chain links TRBV7-2 to TRBJ2-2; the D call may be TRBD1 or TRBD2 (5 bases each). Looked up from germline, CDR1 is SGHTA and CDR2 is FQGNSA. The V gene lost 5 bases and the J gene lost 3 bases, with 16 bases spanning the gap. CDR3 length equals 16 residues. CDR3 residues: CASSPTLGTDTGELFF. The CDR3 bases are TGTGCCAGCAGCCCGACCCTCGGGACGGACACCGGGGAGCTGTTTTTT.

The chain uses TRBV6-2 or TRBV6-3 and TRBJ2-7; tentatively, D is TRBD2 (5 bases). Germline V lookup: CDR1 MNHEY, CDR2 SVGEGT. V lost 4 bases, J lost 0 bases, and 10 bases lay in between. The length of the CDR3 is 14 residues. The CDR3 nucleotides read TGTGCCAGCAGTTCGGCAGGACTCTCCTACGAGCAGTACTTC. Translated: CASSSAGLSYEQYF.

The V and J genes are TRBV9 and TRBJ2-1; 8 bases agree with TRBD1. The V segment lost 3 bases and the J segment 0 bases; nucleotides outside the gene matches: 11. The CDR3 consists of 18 residues. Germline CDR1 and CDR2: SGDLS and YYNGEE. CDR3 sequence: CASSARDRGLSSYNEQFF. The CDR3 DNA is TGTGCCAGCAGCGCCCGTGACAGGGGATTAAGCTCCTACAATGAGCAGTTCTTC.

CDR3 sequence (DNA): TGTGCCAGCAGCGTAGGGGACGGGGACTCCTACGAGCAGTACTTC. It is translated as CASSVGDGDSYEQYF. V usage is TRBV9 and J usage is TRBJ2-7; either TRBD1 or TRBD2 may fit D (5 bases each). V gave up 0 bases and J gave up 0 bases, with 10 bases separating them. Looked up from germline, CDR1 is SGDLS and CDR2 is YYNGEE. The CDR3 is 15 amino acids.

This chain connects TRBV28 to TRBJ1-5; no definite D call. The CDR3 runs 15 residues. Trimming removed 1 base from V and 5 bases from J, with 12 bases in between. Germline values: CDR1 MDHEN, CDR2 SYDVKM. The CDR3 loop is CASSLLRRVHQPQHF. The DNA of the CDR3 is TGTGCCAGCAGTTTATTGAGGAGGGTCCATCAGCCCCAGCATTTT.

This chain joins TRBV28 and TRBJ2-3; D remains ambiguous. V was clipped by 5 bases and J by 2 bases, with 8 bases between them. The CDR3 consists of 13 residues. Germline lookup yields CDR1 MDHEN and CDR2 SYDVKM. The CDR3 DNA follows: TGTGCCAGCAGTCCCGACACCACAGATACGCAGTATTTT. Translating gives CASSPDTTDTQYF.

V gene TRBV19 combines with J gene TRBJ2-7; D perhaps matches TRBD1 (5 bases). Germline V gives CDR1 LNHDA, CDR2 SQIVND (reference sequence). This CDR3 contains 15 residues. The V and J ends lost 0 bases and 0 bases respectively, with 9 bases between them. CDR3 region: CASSIDPGYSYEQYF. Here the CDR3 DNA reads TGTGCCAGTAGTATAGATCCAGGGTACTCCTACGAGCAGTACTTC.

This chain uses TRBV7-2 with TRBJ1-4; maybe TRBD1 (6 bases). Germline CDR1 is SGHTA and CDR2 is FQGNSA. The CDR3 sequence is 17 residues long. V gave up 1 base and J gave up 0 bases, with 12 bases separating them. The CDR3 reads CASSLGGAATTNEKLFF. The CDR3 DNA follows: TGTGCCAGCAGCTTAGGGGGGGCCGCGACAACTAATGAAAAACTGTTTTTT.

The V and J genes are TRBV11-3 and TRBJ2-1; 15 bases agree with TRBD2. Losses at the gene ends were 5 bases for V and 7 bases for J; bases not matched to a gene: 3. The CDR3 extends over 15 amino acids. Germline-derived CDR1 and CDR2 are SGHNT and YENEEA. The CDR3 DNA reads TGTGCCAGCAGCCCAGGACTAGCGGGAGGGAATGAGCAGTTCTTC. As protein: CASSPGLAGGNEQFF.

The chain links TRBV7-9 to TRBJ2-2, with D perhaps given as TRBD1 or TRBD2 (5 bases each). Looked up from germline, CDR1 is SEHNR and CDR2 is FQNEAQ (reference sequence). The V end lost 5 bases, the J end lost 4 bases, and 20 bases lay between the germline ends. This CDR3 has 17 residues. This CDR3 reads CASSLQSGQSVTGELFF. The CDR3, as DNA: TGTGCCAGCAGCCTCCAGTCGGGGCAATCGGTCACCGGGGAGCTGTTTTTT.

Regarding this clone: Other DNA sequences in this sample translate to the same CDR3. This sequence joins TRBV4-1 and TRBJ1-5, with unresolved D. Germline CDR1 and CDR2: MGHRA and YSYEKL. The CDR3 length is 16 residues. V was trimmed by 3 bases and J by 7 bases, leaving 19 bases between them. Written as DNA, the CDR3 is TGCGCCAGCAGCCAGGAAGAGGGTACCTTAGGACAGCCCCAGCATTTT. Protein product: CASSQEEGTLGQPQHF.

This clone was counted a single time. This chain joins TRBV30 and TRBJ2-5; D is undetermined. V was shortened by 0 bases and J by 3 bases, with 5 bases between the two germline ends. Germline assignment: CDR1 GTSNPN and CDR2 SVGIG (reference sequence). The CDR3 loop spans 12 amino acids. CDR3 residues: CAWSVSEETQYF. The CDR3, as DNA: TGTGCCTGGAGTGTTTCGGAAGAGACCCAGTACTTC.

This clone was counted a single time. The V call is TRBV30, the J call TRBJ1-6, with D unclear. The CDR3 loop spans 15 amino acids. Between the trimmed V and J ends, which lost 0 bases and 7 bases, there was a span of 13 bases. Germline V gene lookup returns CDR1 GTSNPN and CDR2 SVGIG (reference sequence). CDR3 amino acids: CAWSVVPLGNSPLHF. CDR3 in DNA: TGTGCCTGGAGTGTAGTCCCCCTCGGAAATTCACCCCTCCACTTT.

The rearrangement links TRBV7-8 to TRBJ1-1, with 12 bases matching TRBD1. With 5 bases clipped from V and 3 bases from J, the junction kept 16 bases outside the gene matches. The CDR3 runs to 19 residues. Germline V gives CDR1 SGHVS, CDR2 FQNEAQ. The CDR3 is CASSRPPGGTGGSDTEAFF. The CDR3 nucleotides read TGTGCCAGCAGCCGGCCCCCGGGAGGGACAGGGGGCTCGGACACTGAAGCTTTCTTT.

This chain connects TRBV5-6 to TRBJ2-7; 9 bases line up with TRBD2. CDR3 size: 15 residues. Unmatched junction bases numbered 6, after V lost 1 base and J lost 4 bases. The V gene's germline CDR1 is SGHDT and CDR2 YYEEEE. CDR3 sequence: CASSLLSGGRYEQYF. CDR3 sequence (DNA): TGTGCCAGCAGCTTGCTTAGCGGGGGACGTTACGAGCAGTACTTC.

This chain uses TRBV19 with TRBJ2-1, with 10 bases identical to TRBD2. Per the germline V gene, CDR1 is LNHDA and CDR2 is SQIVND (reference sequence). The CDR3 loop spans 16 amino acids. After removal of 5 bases from V and 9 bases from J, the junction contained 13 bases not matched to a gene. CDR3 nucleotides: TGTGCCAGTAGTCGGGCTAGCGGGAGCGGTTGGGGTGAGCAGTTCTTC. Residues: CASSRASGSGWGEQFF.

This sequence joins TRBV27 and TRBJ2-4; 7 nucleotides align to TRBD2. Germline CDR1 reads MNHEY; CDR2 reads SMNVEV (reference sequence). V lost 0 bases and J lost 6; bases outside the gene matches: 17. CDR3 length: 19 amino acids. CDR3 nucleotides: TGTGCCAGCAGTTTATCATTCCCCCTGACTAGCCCGATTTCAAACATTCAGTACTTC. Translating it yields CASSLSFPLTSPISNIQYF.

The chain has TRBV4-1 and TRBJ2-7, with D possibly matching TRBD2 (6 bases). Germline V lookup: CDR1 MGHRA, CDR2 YSYEKL. V was clipped by 2 bases and J by 4 bases, with 15 bases between them. The CDR3 loop spans 15 amino acids. This CDR3 reads CASSQSQGGEYEQYF. CDR3 DNA: TGCGCCAGCAGCCAATCGCAGGGAGGCGAGTACGAGCAGTACTTC.

The chain uses TRBV30 and TRBJ2-3, with unresolved D. The V end was cut by 1 base, the J end by 2 bases, with 10 bases between. The CDR3 is made up of 14 amino acids. CDR1 is GTSNPN and CDR2 is SVGIG in the germline V gene (reference sequence). CDR3: CAWSAPPYTDTQYF. In nucleotides, the CDR3 is TGTGCCTGGAGTGCTCCACCCTACACAGATACGCAGTATTTT.

This clone was observed a single time. This chain uses TRBV12-3 or TRBV12-4 with TRBJ2-3; D not certain. This CDR3 comprises 11 residues. With 5 bases removed from V and 4 bases from J, the gap between germline ends came to 4 bases. The CDR3 here is CASSTPDTQYF. The CDR3 DNA is TGTGCCAGCAGTACGCCAGATACGCAGTATTTT.

V gene TRBV7-3 combines with J gene TRBJ1-2; unclear D gene. V lost 3 bases and J lost 2, with 7 bases in between. Germline assignment: CDR1 SGHTA and CDR2 FQGTGA. This CDR3 comprises 13 residues. The CDR3, as DNA: TGTGCCAGCAGCTTCGGGCCCAACTATGGCTACACCTTC. It codes for CASSFGPNYGYTF.